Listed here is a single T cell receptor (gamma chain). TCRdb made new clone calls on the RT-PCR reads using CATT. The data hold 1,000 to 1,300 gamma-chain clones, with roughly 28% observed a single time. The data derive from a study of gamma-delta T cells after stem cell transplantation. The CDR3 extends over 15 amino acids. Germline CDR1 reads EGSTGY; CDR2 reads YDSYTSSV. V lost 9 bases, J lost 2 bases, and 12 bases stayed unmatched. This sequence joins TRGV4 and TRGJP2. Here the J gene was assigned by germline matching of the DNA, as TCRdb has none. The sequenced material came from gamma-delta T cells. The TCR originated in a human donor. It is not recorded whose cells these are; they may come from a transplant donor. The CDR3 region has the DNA TGTGCCACCGGGTATGACACAAGTAGTGATTGGATCAAGACGTTT. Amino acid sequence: CATGYDTSSDWIKTF.